This record covers a single T cell receptor beta chain. The sample originates from a study of control samples from healthy donors and cancer patients. The CDR3 spans 14 residues. With 5 bases clipped from V and 6 bases from J, the junction kept 6 bases outside the gene matches. CDR1 is LNHDA and CDR2 is SQIVND in the germline V gene (reference sequence). Sequencing was performed with immunoSEQ multiplex PCR; in TCRdb, only in-frame clones are kept and a portion is missing. The top ten clones hold over 9% of a sample with 110,000 to 150,000 clones, roughly 89% of them seen once. Sequenced sample: blood. The chain employs TRBV19 and TRBJ2-1, with 8 bases identical to TRBD1. This sequence was found in a man in his thirties or forties in good health. CDR3 in DNA: TGTGCCAGTAGTGGGGACAGGCCTCGCAATGAGCAGTTCTTC. Translation: CASSGDRPRNEQFF.